The next 14 T cell receptor beta chains were all read from a single sample in a study of T cell repertoires in cytomegalovirus infection. TCRdb redid the calling of the reads with MiXCR, one entry per CDR3 protein. The data contain around 770,000 distinct CDR3 sequences, 25% to 35% of them singletons. What these receptors recognize is not known. The material sequenced was cultured CD8+ T cells from PBMCs, taken from culture after CMV antigen stimulation. These receptors all stem from a human donor in good health (CMV status not recorded). Some clones in this sample may be carry-over from other donors' samples.

The chain is built from TRBV19 and TRBJ1-2; D is undetermined. Germline-derived CDR1 and CDR2 are LNHDA and SQIVND (reference sequence). V was clipped by 1 base and J by 8 bases, with 8 bases between them. The CDR3 contains 12 residues. The CDR3, as DNA: TGTGCCAGTAGTATAGGACCGGACGGCTACACCTTC. Translated, it gives CASSIGPDGYTF.

The genes are TRBV7-9 and TRBJ2-5; 8 bases line up with TRBD2. There are 15 residues in the CDR3. V shed 5 bases and J 4 bases; nucleotides not matched to a gene: 9. The germline gives CDR1 SEHNR, CDR2 FQNEAQ (reference sequence). This CDR3 reads CASSESPTSGETQYF. In nucleotides, the CDR3 is TGTGCCAGCAGCGAGAGCCCCACTAGCGGAGAGACCCAGTACTTC.

In this sample, this clonotype turned up a few times. This rearrangement joins TRBV28 to TRBJ2-3; 8 positions match TRBD2. The junction had 10 bases not matched to a gene; V was cut back by 3 bases and J by 8 bases. Germline loops: CDR1 MDHEN, CDR2 SYDVKM. There are 15 residues in the CDR3. CDR3 sequence: CASSFSGGRGGTQYF. The CDR3 DNA sequence: TGTGCCAGCAGTTTTTCGGGGGGGAGAGGAGGTACGCAGTATTTT. Filled out from reference TRBV28 and TRBJ2-3, the complete variable domain reads DVKVTQSSRYLVKRTGEKVFLECVQDMDHENMFWYRQDPGLGLRLIYFSYDVKMKEKGDIPEGYSVSREKKERFSLILESASTNQTSMYLCASSFSGGRGGTQYFGPGTRLTVL.

The chain uses TRBV4-3 and TRBJ1-1, with D maybe TRBD1 (5 bases). Germline V CDR1 and CDR2: LGHNA, YSLEER. The V end lost 6 bases, the J end lost 1 base, and 15 bases lay between the germline ends. This CDR3 contains 15 residues. The CDR3 DNA reads as TGCGCCAGCAGTAAAGCTGGACAACCGAACACTGAAGCTTTCTTT. Protein: CASSKAGQPNTEAFF.

The V call is TRBV9, the J call TRBJ2-3; D ambiguous. The V gene lost 0 bases and the J gene lost 8 bases, with 16 bases spanning the gap. There are 15 residues in the CDR3. The germline gives CDR1 SGDLS, CDR2 YYNGEE. The CDR3, as DNA: TGTGCCAGCAGCGTAGATATCCCCGCTAGAGTTACGCAGTATTTT. Protein product: CASSVDIPARVTQYF.

The chain couples TRBV12-3 or TRBV12-4 to TRBJ1-1; D unresolved. This CDR3 is 17 amino acids long. Trimming removed 6 bases from V and 0 bases from J, with 20 bases in between. This CDR3 is CASRNTESLPLNTEAFF. CDR3 in DNA: TGTGCCAGCAGGAACACCGAATCGCTCCCTTTGAACACTGAAGCTTTCTTT.

V and J are TRBV4-1 and TRBJ1-2; possible D gene TRBD1, 5 bases. The V gene lost 1 base and the J gene lost 7 bases, with 10 bases spanning the gap. The CDR3 runs 13 residues. CDR1 is MGHRA, CDR2 YSYEKL, per germline. CDR3 region: CASSQARDAGYTF. The DNA of the CDR3 is TGCGCCAGCAGCCAAGCCAGGGACGCTGGCTACACCTTC.

V is TRBV6-2 or TRBV6-3 and J is TRBJ2-7, with TRBD1 matching over 7 bases. CDR1 is MNHEY, CDR2 SVGEGT, per germline. With 5 bases clipped from V and 1 base from J, the junction kept 11 bases outside the gene matches. This CDR3 comprises 16 residues. This CDR3 reads CASSQWDSKGSYEQYF. The CDR3 nucleotides read TGTGCCAGCAGTCAATGGGACAGCAAAGGATCCTACGAGCAGTACTTC.

This rearrangement joins TRBV4-1 to TRBJ2-7; a possible D gene is TRBD1 (7 bases). The V and J ends lost 0 bases and 4 bases respectively, with 19 bases between them. This CDR3 spans 17 amino acids. Germline CDR1 is MGHRA and CDR2 is YSYEKL. Here the CDR3 DNA reads TGCGCCAGCAGCCAAGAGATCTGGACAGGTGGAGGGTACGAGCAGTACTTC. Protein: CASSQEIWTGGGYEQYF.

Comment on this clonotype: At one end, the junction sequence differs from germline, possibly due to a read error. The chain links TRBV7-7 to TRBJ2-3; 10 bases agree with TRBD2. Germline CDR1 reads SSHAT; CDR2 reads FNYEAQ (reference sequence). The CDR3 runs to 16 residues. CDR3 sequence: CASSPLAGDGPDTQYF. The DNA of the CDR3 is TGTGCTAGCAGCCCTCTAGCGGGGGACGGGCCAGATACGCAGTATTTT.

The chain combines TRBV28 with TRBJ1-2; 8 bases are a match to TRBD1. V was pared by 1 base and J by 2 bases, with 6 bases of the junction left unmatched. In germline, CDR1 is MDHEN, CDR2 SYDVKM. The CDR3 is 16 residues long. For the CDR3, the DNA is TGTGCCAGCAGTTTATTTGCCGGGACAGGAAACTATGGCTACACCTTC. It codes for CASSLFAGTGNYGYTF.

About this clonotype itself: This may be a read error, as it is one base from a much larger clone. The V call is TRBV6-8, the J call TRBJ1-1, with no clear D. V lost 0 bases to trimming and J lost 5 bases, with 22 bases between them. Germline CDR1 reads MNHGY; CDR2 reads SAAAGT. The CDR3 has 18 amino acids. This CDR3 reads CASSYSMKEFLNWTEAFF. The CDR3 bases are TGTGCCAGCAGTTACTCGATGAAAGAGTTCCTTAACTGGACTGAAGCTTTCTTT.

The CDR3 protein is CASSPAGQGYYNEQFF. The CDR3 nucleotides read TGTGCCAGCAGCCCAGCGGGACAGGGGTACTACAATGAGCAGTTCTTC. The chain has TRBV7-9 and TRBJ2-1, with 10 bases fitting TRBD1. Trimming at V came to 5 bases and at J to 3 bases, leaving 7 bases not matched to a gene. The CDR3 has 16 residues. The germline V gene encodes CDR1 SEHNR and CDR2 FQNEAQ (reference sequence).

The rearrangement uses TRBV6-6 and TRBJ2-5, with 8 bases identical to TRBD1. CDR3 size: 16 residues. The trim removed 5 bases at V and 0 bases at J, leaving 8 bases unmatched. Per germline, CDR1 MNHNY and CDR2 SVGAGI (reference sequence). CDR3 in DNA: TGTGCCAGCAGTGCCCCGGGACAGGAGGACCAAGAGACCCAGTACTTC. Protein sequence: CASSAPGQEDQETQYF.